This is a list of T cell receptor beta chains from one sample in a study of T cell repertoires in cytomegalovirus infection. What these receptors recognize is not known. Using its own MiXCR run on the reads, TCRdb lists one record per CDR3 protein. The table records about 140,000 distinct CDR3 sequences, 32% of them present only once. The sample consisted of CD8+ T cells from cultured PBMCs, taken from culture after CMV antigen stimulation. These receptors were collected from a human donor in good health (CMV status not recorded). Some clones in this sample may be carry-over from other donors' samples. Each CDR3 is given with its conserved first and last residue. The D gene is left open where the match is weak. Size tells how often a clone was seen (once, few, many) or the class of an expanded clone, and some rows leave it out.

v_gene: TRBV7-9
abundance: few
d_gene: .
j_gene: TRBJ2-5
CDR3aa: CASSLIAGETQYF
CDR3nt: TGTGCCAGCAGCTTAATTGCGGGCGAGACCCAGTACTTC

v_gene: TRBV28
abundance: few
d_gene: TRBD2
j_gene: TRBJ2-1
CDR3aa: CASSIERGGEYEQFF
CDR3nt: TGTGCCAGCAGTATAGAACGGGGGGGCGAATATGAGCAGTTCTTC

v_gene: TRBV19
abundance: many
d_gene: .
j_gene: TRBJ1-2
CDR3aa: CASTGTNYGYTF
CDR3nt: TGTGCCAGTACCGGGACCAACTATGGCTACACCTTC

v_gene: TRBV20-1
abundance: .
d_gene: .
j_gene: TRBJ2-7
CDR3aa: CSARDLERAHEQYF
CDR3nt: TGCAGTGCTAGAGATCTGGAAAGGGCCCACGAGCAGTACTTC

v_gene: TRBV12-5
abundance: few
d_gene: TRBD1
j_gene: TRBJ1-1
CDR3aa: CASGSGGNTEAFF
CDR3nt: TGTGCTAGTGGCTCAGGGGGGAACACTGAAGCTTTCTTT

v_gene: TRBV7-9
abundance: .
d_gene: .
j_gene: TRBJ2-2
CDR3aa: CASSPLVSGNTGELFF
CDR3nt: TGTGCCAGCAGTCCGCTTGTGTCAGGGAACACCGGGGAGCTGTTTTTT

v_gene: TRBV20-1
abundance: once
d_gene: .
j_gene: TRBJ2-7
CDR3aa: CSARYEGRAEQYF
CDR3nt: TGCAGTGCTAGATACGAGGGGCGGGCCGAGCAGTACTTC

v_gene: TRBV6-5
abundance: few
d_gene: TRBD1
j_gene: TRBJ1-2
CDR3aa: CASSYSTGHGYTF
CDR3nt: TGTGCCAGCAGTTACTCGACAGGGCATGGCTACACCTTC

v_gene: TRBV5-5
abundance: few
d_gene: .
j_gene: TRBJ1-5
CDR3aa: CASSSSPSLRAGNQPQHF
CDR3nt: TGTGCCAGCAGCTCATCCCCCTCCTTGCGGGCGGGCAATCAGCCCCAGCATTTT

v_gene: TRBV19
abundance: once
d_gene: .
j_gene: TRBJ1-2
CDR3aa: CASSIAGGTVYGYTF
CDR3nt: TGTGCCAGTAGTATAGCTGGAGGAACCGTGTATGGCTACACCTTC

v_gene: TRBV7-9
abundance: .
d_gene: .
j_gene: TRBJ1-5
CDR3aa: CASNPVRRNQPQHF
CDR3nt: TGTGCCAGCAACCCCGTGAGGAGAAATCAGCCCCAGCATTTT

v_gene: TRBV7-9
abundance: .
d_gene: .
j_gene: TRBJ1-6
CDR3aa: CASSSDKSPLHF
CDR3nt: TGTGCCAGCAGCTCCGACAAGTCACCCCTCCACTTT

v_gene: TRBV5-1
abundance: .
d_gene: .
j_gene: TRBJ2-6
CDR3aa: CAAPTWTLGISSGANVLTF
CDR3nt: TGCGCCGCCCCCACCTGGACACTCGGAATTAGCTCTGGGGCCAACGTCCTGACTTTC

v_gene: TRBV2
abundance: .
d_gene: .
j_gene: TRBJ1-1
CDR3aa: CASVVRVNTEAFF
CDR3nt: TGTGCCAGCGTGGTCAGAGTGAACACTGAAGCTTTCTTT

v_gene: TRBV7-6
abundance: .
d_gene: .
j_gene: TRBJ2-5
CDR3aa: CASSSTDGTATETQYF
CDR3nt: TGTGCCAGCAGCTCGACGGACGGCACCGCGACGGAGACCCAGTACTTC

v_gene: TRBV20-1
abundance: once
d_gene: TRBD2
j_gene: TRBJ2-5
CDR3aa: CSASASGRAFETQYF
CDR3nt: TGCAGTGCTAGCGCTAGCGGGAGGGCCTTTGAGACCCAGTACTTC

v_gene: TRBV5-8
abundance: .
d_gene: TRBD1
j_gene: TRBJ1-1
CDR3aa: CASSRHRGNTEAFF
CDR3nt: TGTGCCAGCAGCCGACACAGGGGGAACACTGAAGCTTTCTTT

v_gene: TRBV5-1
abundance: many
d_gene: TRBD1
j_gene: TRBJ1-1
CDR3aa: CASSPNTGTGNTEAFF
CDR3nt: TGCGCCAGCAGCCCGAATACCGGGACAGGGAACACTGAAGCTTTCTTT

v_gene: TRBV4-2
abundance: .
d_gene: .
j_gene: TRBJ1-6
CDR3aa: CASSQDERRFDNSPLHF
CDR3nt: TGTGCCAGCAGCCAAGATGAACGGAGGTTTGATAATTCACCCCTCCACTTT

v_gene: TRBV27
abundance: few
d_gene: .
j_gene: TRBJ1-1
CDR3aa: CASSHGREAFF
CDR3nt: TGTGCCAGCTCCCATGGGCGGGAAGCTTTCTTT

v_gene: TRBV15
abundance: .
d_gene: .
j_gene: TRBJ2-1
CDR3aa: CATSRTYNEQFF
CDR3nt: TGTGCCACCAGTAGAACTTACAATGAGCAGTTCTTC

v_gene: TRBV28
abundance: few
d_gene: .
j_gene: TRBJ1-2
CDR3aa: CASSQIPRRMYGYTF
CDR3nt: TGTGCCAGCAGTCAAATTCCCCGCAGGATGTATGGCTACACCTTC

v_gene: TRBV27
abundance: .
d_gene: TRBD1
j_gene: TRBJ2-2
CDR3aa: CASSLGTARTGELFF
CDR3nt: TGTGCCAGCAGTTTAGGGACAGCCAGAACCGGGGAGCTGTTTTTT

v_gene: TRBV20-1
abundance: .
d_gene: .
j_gene: TRBJ2-7
CDR3aa: CSAEGADYEQYF
CDR3nt: TGCAGTGCGGAAGGGGCTGACTACGAGCAGTACTTC

v_gene: TRBV2
abundance: .
d_gene: TRBD2
j_gene: TRBJ2-5
CDR3aa: CASIPQGLGETQYF
CDR3nt: TGTGCCAGCATTCCACAGGGACTAGGAGAGACCCAGTACTTC

v_gene: TRBV7-3
abundance: many
d_gene: TRBD2
j_gene: TRBJ2-5
CDR3aa: CASRAGGAETQYF
CDR3nt: TGTGCCAGCAGAGCGGGGGGCGCAGAGACCCAGTACTTC

v_gene: TRBV7-8
abundance: many
d_gene: .
j_gene: TRBJ2-6
CDR3aa: CASSSWASGAGANVLTF
CDR3nt: TGTGCCAGCAGCTCGTGGGCCTCTGGGGCTGGGGCCAACGTCCTGACTTTC

v_gene: TRBV11-2
abundance: few
d_gene: .
j_gene: TRBJ2-2
CDR3aa: CASSLVAGHTGELFF
CDR3nt: TGTGCCAGCAGCTTAGTTGCGGGGCACACCGGGGAGCTGTTTTTT

v_gene: TRBV5-6
abundance: .
d_gene: .
j_gene: TRBJ1-1
CDR3aa: CASRRASNTEAFF
CDR3nt: TGTGCCAGCAGGAGAGCCTCGAACACTGAAGCTTTCTTT

v_gene: TRBV7-8
abundance: few
d_gene: TRBD2
j_gene: TRBJ2-1
CDR3aa: CASSPGGVSSYNEQFF
CDR3nt: TGTGCCAGCAGCCCGGGGGGGGTGAGCTCCTACAATGAGCAGTTCTTC

v_gene: TRBV12-3/TRBV12-4
abundance: .
d_gene: TRBD2
j_gene: TRBJ2-5
CDR3aa: CASSPGLAGVVETQYF
CDR3nt: TGTGCCAGCAGTCCGGGACTAGCGGGGGTTGTGGAGACCCAGTACTTC

v_gene: TRBV11-1
abundance: .
d_gene: .
j_gene: TRBJ2-3
CDR3aa: CASSTSTTDTQYF
CDR3nt: TGTGCCAGCAGCACTTCGACCACAGATACGCAGTATTTT

v_gene: TRBV7-2
abundance: few
d_gene: .
j_gene: TRBJ2-5
CDR3aa: CASSLVGSGLQETQYF
CDR3nt: TGTGCCAGCAGCTTAGTTGGTAGCGGACTACAAGAGACCCAGTACTTC

v_gene: TRBV7-6
abundance: many
d_gene: TRBD2
j_gene: TRBJ2-7
CDR3aa: CASSLRAGLAGTSYEQYF
CDR3nt: TGTGCCAGCAGCTTAAGGGCTGGACTAGCGGGGACCTCCTACGAGCAGTACTTC

v_gene: TRBV27
abundance: few
d_gene: .
j_gene: TRBJ1-2
CDR3aa: CASSLGPGVPYGYTF
CDR3nt: TGTGCCAGCAGTTTAGGACCAGGGGTACCCTATGGCTACACCTTC

v_gene: TRBV7-9
abundance: .
d_gene: .
j_gene: TRBJ2-1
CDR3aa: CASSQTRVEQFF
CDR3nt: TGTGCCAGCAGCCAAACCCGGGTTGAGCAGTTCTTC

v_gene: TRBV6-4
abundance: .
d_gene: TRBD2
j_gene: TRBJ2-3
CDR3aa: CASSLRLAGAKPLTDTQYF
CDR3nt: TGTGCCAGCAGTCTGCGACTAGCGGGGGCCAAACCCCTCACAGATACGCAGTATTTT

v_gene: TRBV12-3/TRBV12-4
abundance: few
d_gene: .
j_gene: TRBJ2-7
CDR3aa: CASSPDNYEQYF
CDR3nt: TGTGCCAGCAGTCCCGACAACTACGAGCAGTACTTC

v_gene: TRBV6-8
abundance: .
d_gene: TRBD1
j_gene: TRBJ2-7
CDR3aa: CASSYLGQGRDEQYF
CDR3nt: TGTGCCAGCAGTTACTTGGGACAGGGGAGGGACGAGCAGTACTTC

v_gene: TRBV28
abundance: few
d_gene: .
j_gene: TRBJ1-2
CDR3aa: CASRHGYGYTF
CDR3nt: TGTGCCAGCAGGCATGGCTATGGCTACACCTTC

v_gene: TRBV5-1
abundance: few
d_gene: TRBD2
j_gene: TRBJ2-7
CDR3aa: CASSLTGGSANEQYF
CDR3nt: TGCGCCAGCAGCTTGACGGGGGGTTCGGCAAACGAGCAGTACTTC

v_gene: TRBV3-1
abundance: .
d_gene: TRBD2
j_gene: TRBJ2-2
CDR3aa: CASSQFAGGPGGELFF
CDR3nt: TGTGCCAGCAGCCAATTTGCGGGGGGGCCGGGCGGGGAGCTGTTTTTT